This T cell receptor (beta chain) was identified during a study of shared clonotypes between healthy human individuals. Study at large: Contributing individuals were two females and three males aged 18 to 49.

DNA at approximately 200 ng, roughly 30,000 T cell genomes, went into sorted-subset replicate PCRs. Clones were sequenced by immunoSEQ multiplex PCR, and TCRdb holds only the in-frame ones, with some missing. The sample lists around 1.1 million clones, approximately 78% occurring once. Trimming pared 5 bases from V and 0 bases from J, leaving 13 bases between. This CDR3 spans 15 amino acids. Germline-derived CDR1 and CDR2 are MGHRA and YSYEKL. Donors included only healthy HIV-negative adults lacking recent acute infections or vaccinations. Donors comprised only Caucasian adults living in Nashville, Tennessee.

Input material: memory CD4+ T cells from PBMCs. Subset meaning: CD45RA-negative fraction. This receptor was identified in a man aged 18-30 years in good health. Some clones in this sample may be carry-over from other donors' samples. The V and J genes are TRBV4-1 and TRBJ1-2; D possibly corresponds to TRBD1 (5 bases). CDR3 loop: CASSKGEQANYGYTF. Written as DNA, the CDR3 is TGCGCCAGCAGCAAAGGGGAACAGGCTAACTATGGCTACACCTTC.